The 20 T cell receptor beta chains given below trace back to one sample, sequenced in a study of identical twins. TCRdb processed the 5' RACE reads anew with MiXCR; each CDR3 protein has one entry. This table has 400,000 to 550,000 distinct CDR3 sequences, 20% to 25% appearing once. This sample was shared with a second study, whose subject was T cells expressing NK-cell markers.

The specimen sequenced was CD4+ T cells sorted from blood. Source of these receptors: a woman under 30 in good health.

V is TRBV9 and J is TRBJ1-1; 7 bases agree with TRBD1. The V gene end was trimmed by 0 bases and the J gene end by 10 bases; junction bases not matched to a gene: 6. The CDR3 spans 13 residues. Germline CDR1 is SGDLS and CDR2 is YYNGEE. The CDR3 sequence is CASSVATGEGAFF. The DNA of the CDR3 is TGTGCCAGCAGCGTAGCTACAGGGGAGGGAGCTTTCTTT.

In this sample, this clonotype turned up a few times. The CDR3 nucleotides read TGCAGTGCTAGAGGGGACCCGCTAGCCAAAAACATTCAGTACTTC. This sequence encodes CSARGDPLAKNIQYF. The chain recombines TRBV20-1 with TRBJ2-4; D possibly matches TRBD1 or TRBD2 (5 bases each). Looked up from germline, CDR1 is DFQATT and CDR2 is SNEGSKA (reference sequence). The CDR3 runs 15 residues. Deletions cut 1 base from V and 0 bases from J, with 10 bases between.

This clonotype has a handful of counts. The chain combines TRBV5-1 with TRBJ2-1; D is undetermined. Trimming removed 4 bases from V and 7 bases from J, with 12 bases in between. The CDR3 has 13 amino acids. Germline V lookup: CDR1 SGHRS, CDR2 YFSETQ. The DNA for the CDR3 is TGCGCCAGCAGCGCAAACCCATCAAATGAGCAGTTCTTC. Its protein product is CASSANPSNEQFF.

This rearrangement joins TRBV20-1 to TRBJ1-5; D may be TRBD1 (5 bases). Germline values: CDR1 DFQATT, CDR2 SNEGSKA (reference sequence). V was pared by 7 bases and J by 4 bases, with 17 bases between. The CDR3 spans 14 residues. CDR3 nucleotides: TGCAGTGTCAAAGCCCGGGGCCCAAATCAGCCCCAGCATTTT. It specifies CSVKARGPNQPQHF.

V and J are TRBV6-6 and TRBJ1-4; no definite D call. Trimming shortened V by 8 bases and J by 5 bases, and 6 bases separated the two germline ends. Germline CDR1 and CDR2: MNHNY and SVGAGI (reference sequence). The CDR3 spans 11 residues. The CDR3: CASRGNEKLFF. The CDR3 DNA sequence: TGTGCCAGCCGAGGGAATGAAAAACTGTTTTTT.

The V gene is TRBV20-1, the J gene TRBJ2-3; D is unresolved. The CDR3 consists of 13 residues. Trimming shortened V by 1 base and J by 3 bases, and 8 bases separated the two germline ends. Per germline, CDR1 DFQATT and CDR2 SNEGSKA (reference sequence). The CDR3 bases are TGCAGTGCTAGAGTGTTCAGAACAGATACGCAGTATTTT. Protein product: CSARVFRTDTQYF.

The J gene is TRBJ1-2, the V gene TRBV9; 7 nucleotides agree with TRBD1. The V segment lost 6 bases and the J segment 1 base; nucleotides outside the gene matches: 9. Germline V CDR1 and CDR2: SGDLS, YYNGEE. This CDR3 is 15 amino acids long. The CDR3 spells CASTPPGQFNYGYTF. The CDR3 region has the DNA TGTGCCAGCACCCCTCCGGGACAGTTTAACTATGGCTACACCTTC.

This clonotype has a handful of counts. This chain links TRBV6-5 with TRBJ2-3; perhaps D is TRBD1 or TRBD2 (6 bases each). V lost 1 base and J 5 bases, leaving 10 bases between the germline ends. Per germline, CDR1 MNHEY and CDR2 SVGAGI. The CDR3 consists of 14 residues. The DNA for the CDR3 is TGTGCCAGCAGTTACTTGGAGGGGGTAGATACGCAGTATTTT. Protein sequence: CASSYLEGVDTQYF.

The CDR3, as DNA: TGCGCCAGCAGCTTGGGGGGCATGAACGAGCAGTACTTC. Encoded protein: CASSLGGMNEQYF. The chain employs TRBV5-1 and TRBJ2-7; a possible D gene is TRBD1 (5 bases). In germline, CDR1 is SGHRS, CDR2 YFSETQ. Trimming cost V 0 bases and J 5 bases, with 9 bases left between them. The CDR3 is made up of 13 amino acids.

V usage is TRBV6-5 and J usage is TRBJ2-1; 7 bases align to TRBD2. Per germline, CDR1 MNHEY and CDR2 SVGAGI. The V segment lost 3 bases and the J segment 7 bases; nucleotides outside the gene matches: 3. The CDR3 is 13 residues long. CDR3 coding DNA: TGTGCCAGCAGTTATGTAGCGGGTAATGAGCAGTTCTTC. This sequence encodes CASSYVAGNEQFF.

This rearrangement joins TRBV6-1 to TRBJ2-1, with a possible D match to TRBD2 (6 bases). Per the germline V gene, CDR1 is MNHNS and CDR2 is SASEGT. Between the trimmed V and J ends, which lost 6 bases and 5 bases, there was a span of 17 bases. The CDR3 is 15 residues long. The CDR3, as DNA: TGTGCCAGCAGCCCCGGGACTTCCGGAGACAATGAGCAGTTCTTC. Its translation is CASSPGTSGDNEQFF.

The table lists this clonotype with many counts. The J gene is TRBJ1-2, the V gene TRBV12-3 or TRBV12-4, with D unresolved. The V end was cut by 1 base, the J end by 0 bases, with 3 bases between. CDR3 length: 13 amino acids. CDR3: CASSLESNYGYTF. The CDR3 region has the DNA TGTGCCAGCAGTTTAGAGTCTAACTATGGCTACACCTTC.

This clonotype was seen a few times. The CDR3: CASSQESVGELFF. The CDR3 DNA is TGCGCCAGCAGCCAAGAGAGCGTCGGGGAGCTGTTTTTT. V usage is TRBV5-1 and J usage is TRBJ2-2; D unclear. Germline assignment: CDR1 SGHRS and CDR2 YFSETQ. This CDR3 has 13 residues. V was pared by 4 bases and J by 7 bases, with 11 bases between.

The V and J genes are TRBV18 and TRBJ2-1; 10 nucleotides match TRBD2. CDR3 length equals 15 residues. V gave up 3 bases and J gave up 5 bases; unmatched junction bases: 4. The germline V gene has CDR1 KGHSH and CDR2 LQKENI. The chain's CDR3 is CASSPSGRRHNEQFF. In DNA form, the CDR3 reads TGTGCCAGCTCACCTAGCGGGAGGCGACACAATGAGCAGTTCTTC.

This CDR3 reads CSARTSGSHSSYNEQFF. CDR3 sequence (DNA): TGCAGTGCTCGGACTAGCGGGAGCCACAGCTCCTACAATGAGCAGTTCTTC. V and J are TRBV20-1 and TRBJ2-1; 13 bases fit TRBD2. Germline CDR1 and CDR2: DFQATT and SNEGSKA (reference sequence). CDR3 size: 17 residues. V shed 5 bases and J 0 bases; nucleotides not matched to a gene: 7.

The CDR3, as DNA: TGTGCCAGCAGCCCAAGGTCGACTAGCGGAGACTACGAGCAGTACTTC. It translates to CASSPRSTSGDYEQYF. The J gene is TRBJ2-7, the V gene TRBV21-1; the table's D call TRBD2 went unverified against the DNA. TRBV21-1 is classified as a pseudogene. There are 16 residues in the CDR3.

The chain recombines TRBV2 with TRBJ2-7; no firm D call. This CDR3 is 11 amino acids long. V gave up 3 bases and J gave up 7 bases, with 7 bases separating them. The germline V gene has CDR1 SNHLY and CDR2 FYNNEI. The CDR3 DNA reads TGTGCCAGCAGTGACCACGTTGAGCAGTACTTC. Residues: CASSDHVEQYF. The entire variable domain, with the rest obtained from reference TRBV2 and TRBJ2-7, is as follows: EPEVTQTPSHQVTQMGQEVILRCVPISNHLYFYWYRQILGQKVEFLVSFYNNEISEKSEIFDDQFSVERPDGSNFTLKIRSTKLEDSAMYFCASSDHVEQYFGPGTRLTVT.

This clonotype was counted a few times. Here the CDR3 DNA reads TGCGCCAGCATCGATCCCAGGGGTTCCCGTGAAGCTTTCTTT. Amino acid sequence: CASIDPRGSREAFF. The rearrangement uses TRBV5-1 and TRBJ1-1; D possibly corresponds to TRBD1 (6 bases). Between the trimmed V and J ends, which lost 6 bases and 7 bases, there was a span of 19 bases. CDR3 length equals 14 residues. Germline V gene lookup returns CDR1 SGHRS and CDR2 YFSETQ.

Ten or more counts support this clonotype. The V call is TRBV3-1, the J call TRBJ1-2; a weak D match, TRBD1 (6 bases). The CDR3 is 15 residues long. V lost 5 bases, J lost 4 bases, and 17 bases lay in between. Germline V CDR1 and CDR2: LGHDT, YNNKEL (reference sequence). DNA of the CDR3: TGTGCCAGCAGCATTCGGACAGTATCCGCCTATGGCTACACCTTC. Its translation: CASSIRTVSAYGYTF.

This sequence joins TRBV12-3 or TRBV12-4 and TRBJ2-1; no clear D gene. CDR3 length equals 14 residues. The V end lost 3 bases, the J end lost 8 bases, and 14 bases lay between the germline ends. The CDR3 reads CASSFRSGKDEQFF. The DNA for the CDR3 is TGTGCCAGCAGTTTTAGAAGTGGGAAGGATGAGCAGTTCTTC.